Each of the 5 T cell receptor beta chains below was sequenced from the same sample in a study. TCRdb called the 5' RACE reads again in MiXCR, with one record for every CDR3 protein. Found here are just over 60,000 distinct CDR3 sequences, just under 30% of them singletons; the top ten hold roughly 2%. The material sequenced was tumor-infiltrating naive CD4+ T cells sorted from the breast tumor. Subset meaning: naive CD4+ T cells, CD4+CD45RA+CD25-. These receptors were taken from a female donor with breast cancer.

The rearrangement joins TRBV6-5 to TRBJ1-3; D is ambiguous. Germline V gene lookup returns CDR1 MNHEY and CDR2 SVGAGI. The CDR3 length is 14 residues. V was shortened by 11 bases and J by 0 bases, with 14 bases between the two germline ends. The CDR3 bases are TGTGCCGGCCAGGAGGATCCCTCTGGAAACACCATATATTTT. It translates to CAGQEDPSGNTIYF.

In this sample, this clonotype turned up a few times. The chain joins TRBV20-1 to TRBJ2-7; TRBD1 is a possible D gene (6 bases). Germline V gene data show CDR1 as DFQATT and CDR2 as SNEGSKA (reference sequence). The CDR3 is 13 amino acids. With 3 bases removed from V and 0 bases from J, the gap between germline ends came to 9 bases. CDR3 nucleotides: TGCAGTGCTAGTCAGGGGAGCTCCTACGAGCAGTACTTC. This codes for CSASQGSSYEQYF.

This chain uses TRBV5-1 with TRBJ1-1; maybe TRBD1 (6 bases). Germline V gene lookup returns CDR1 SGHRS and CDR2 YFSETQ. The CDR3 extends over 16 amino acids. Trimming cost V 4 bases and J 9 bases, with 25 bases left between them. CDR3 sequence reads: CASSGTQTGGLGKAFF. CDR3 sequence (DNA): TGCGCCAGCAGCGGAACACAAACGGGGGGCTTGGGGAAAGCTTTCTTT.

The table lists this clonotype with a count of one. The V and J genes are TRBV7-2 and TRBJ1-6; D not certain. This CDR3 is built from 14 residues. Deletions cut 2 bases from V and 6 bases from J, with 8 bases between. Germline CDR1 is SGHTA and CDR2 is FQGNSA. For the CDR3, the DNA is TGTGCCAGCAGCTTAAGGCGTTCTAATTCACCCCTCCACTTT. It yields the protein CASSLRRSNSPLHF.

This clonotype was recorded a few times. This chain connects TRBV4-2 to TRBJ1-2; D is uncertain. CDR1 is LGHNA and CDR2 is YNFKEQ in the germline V gene. V was trimmed by 2 bases and J by 7 bases, leaving 11 bases between them. This CDR3 comprises 13 residues. CDR3 in amino acids: CASSQLGISGYTF. CDR3 nucleotides: TGTGCCAGCAGCCAACTCGGGATATCTGGCTACACCTTC.